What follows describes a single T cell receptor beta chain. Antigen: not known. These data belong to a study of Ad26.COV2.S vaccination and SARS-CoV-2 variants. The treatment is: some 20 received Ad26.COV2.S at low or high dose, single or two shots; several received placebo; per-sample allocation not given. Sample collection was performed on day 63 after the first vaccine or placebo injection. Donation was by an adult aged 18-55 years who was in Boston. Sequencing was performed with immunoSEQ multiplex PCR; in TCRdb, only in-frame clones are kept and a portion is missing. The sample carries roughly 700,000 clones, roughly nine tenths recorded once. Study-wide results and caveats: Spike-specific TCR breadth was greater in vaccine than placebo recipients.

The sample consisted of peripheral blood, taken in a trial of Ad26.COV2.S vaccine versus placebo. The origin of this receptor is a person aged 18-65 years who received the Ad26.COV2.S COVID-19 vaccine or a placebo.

The CDR3 nucleotides read TGTGCCAGCTCACAAGAGCGGACGAACACCGGGGAGCTGTTTTTT. It codes for CASSQERTNTGELFF. The V gene is TRBV18, the J gene TRBJ2-2, with a tentative D call TRBD2 (5 bases). V was shortened by 4 bases and J by 0 bases, with 9 bases between the two germline ends. Germline V gene data show CDR1 as KGHSH and CDR2 as LQKENI. This CDR3 contains 15 residues.